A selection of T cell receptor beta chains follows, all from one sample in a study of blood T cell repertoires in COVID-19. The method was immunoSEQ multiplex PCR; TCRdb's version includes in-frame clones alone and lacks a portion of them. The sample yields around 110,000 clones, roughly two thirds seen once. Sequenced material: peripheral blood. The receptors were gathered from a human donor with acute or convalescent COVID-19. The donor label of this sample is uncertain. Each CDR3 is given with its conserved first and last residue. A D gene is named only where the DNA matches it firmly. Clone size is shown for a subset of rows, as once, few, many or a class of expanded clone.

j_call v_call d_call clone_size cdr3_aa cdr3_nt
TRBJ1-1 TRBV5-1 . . CASSLAGPGNTEAFF TGCGCCAGCAGCTTGGCCGGTCCGGGGAACACTGAAGCTTTCTTT
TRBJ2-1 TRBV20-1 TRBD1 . CSASESDRESAEQFF TGCAGTGCTAGTGAATCGGACAGGGAAAGTGCTGAGCAGTTCTTC
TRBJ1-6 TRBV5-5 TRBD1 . CASSLTGGSYNSPLHF TGTGCCAGCAGCTTGACAGGGGGCTCCTATAATTCACCCCTCCACTTT
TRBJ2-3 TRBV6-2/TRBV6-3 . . CASSYSGDTQYF TGTGCCAGCAGTTACAGCGGGGATACGCAGTATTTT
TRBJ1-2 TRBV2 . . CASSAGGANYGYTF TGTGCCAGCAGTGCGGGAGGGGCCAACTATGGCTACACCTTC
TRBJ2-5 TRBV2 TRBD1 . CASIISPPDRGQETQYF TGTGCCAGCATTATTTCACCACCCGACAGGGGACAAGAGACCCAGTACTTC
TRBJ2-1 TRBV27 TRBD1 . CASSLMDRLAGTGNEQFF TGTGCCAGCAGTTTAATGGACAGGTTGGCAGGAACGGGCAATGAGCAGTTCTTC
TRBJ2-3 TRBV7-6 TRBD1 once CASSLGAGGSTDTQYF TGTGCCAGCAGCTTAGGGGCAGGGGGAAGCACAGATACGCAGTATTTT
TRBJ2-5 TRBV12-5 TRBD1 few CASGLAWTGGGQETQYF TGTGCTAGTGGTTTGGCCTGGACAGGGGGCGGGCAAGAGACCCAGTACTTC
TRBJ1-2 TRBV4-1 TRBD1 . CASSQQGAGNYGYTF TGCGCCAGCAGCCAACAGGGGGCGGGAAACTATGGCTACACCTTC
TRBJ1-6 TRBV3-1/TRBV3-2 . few CASSQWRNNSPLHF TGTGCCAGCAGCCAATGGAGGAATAATTCACCCCTCCACTTT
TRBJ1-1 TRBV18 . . CASSQTLNTEAFF TGTGCCAGCTCTCAAACACTGAACACTGAAGCTTTCTTT
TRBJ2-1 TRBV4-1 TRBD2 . CASSHLAGDYNEQFF TGCGCCAGCAGCCACCTAGCGGGGGACTACAATGAGCAGTTCTTC
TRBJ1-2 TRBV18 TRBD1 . CASSPPPGQLSYTF TGTGCCAGCTCACCACCTCCGGGACAGCTGAGCTACACCTTC
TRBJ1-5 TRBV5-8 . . CASSLFGQPQHF TGTGCCAGCAGCTTGTTCGGTCAGCCCCAGCATTTT
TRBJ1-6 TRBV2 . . CASTRREKGNSPLHF TGTGCCAGCACTCGGAGGGAGAAGGGTAATTCACCCCTCCACTTT
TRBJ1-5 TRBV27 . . CASSLGLYSNQPQHF TGTGCCAGCAGTTTGGGACTTTATAGCAATCAGCCCCAGCATTTT
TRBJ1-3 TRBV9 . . CASSVGVGNTIYF TGTGCCAGCAGCGTAGGAGTTGGAAACACCATATATTTT
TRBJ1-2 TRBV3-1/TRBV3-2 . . CASSVGGSSGYTF TGTGCCAGCAGCGTCGGAGGCAGTAGTGGCTACACCTTC
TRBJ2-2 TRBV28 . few CASSLGRTGGTGELFF TGTGCCAGCAGTTTAGGCAGGACAGGAGGGACCGGGGAGCTGTTTTTT
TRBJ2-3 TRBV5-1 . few CASSLIGGSDTQYF TGCGCCAGCAGCTTGATTGGGGGGTCTGATACGCAGTATTTT
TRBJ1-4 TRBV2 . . CASGRGQSNEKLFF TGTGCCAGCGGGCGAGGACAGAGTAATGAAAAACTGTTTTTT
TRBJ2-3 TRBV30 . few CAWSEGIDTQYF TGTGCCTGGAGCGAGGGCATAGATACGCAGTATTTT